The 7 T cell receptor beta chains presented below share a single source sample, sequenced in a study of T cell changes during pregnancy in multiple sclerosis (dated by TCRdb to between 2019 and 2020). Library preparation was by the immunoSEQ multiplex PCR assay. This immuneACCESS table, as held by TCRdb, lists in-frame sequences with V and J called but not all clones. Of the missing ones, under half trace to an unresolved V gene in checked studies; the others have no known cause. This sample is represented by roughly 60,000 clones; approximately 96% of them were singletons. Roughly 2.5% of the sample goes to the ten largest clones. The starting material was CD8+ T cells from peripheral blood mononuclear cells, obtained after pregnancy. Source of these receptors: a female donor with multiple sclerosis, enrolled in a pregnancy study.

This CDR3 is CASRLPPYNEQFF. CDR3 sequence (DNA): TGTGCCAGCCGACTTCCCCCCTACAATGAGCAGTTCTTC. The J gene is TRBJ2-1, the V gene TRBV6-1, with no clear D. Germline assignment: CDR1 MNHNS and CDR2 SASEGT. The V gene lost 8 bases and the J gene lost 2 bases, with 10 bases spanning the gap. The CDR3 is 13 residues long.

The J gene is TRBJ1-1, the V gene TRBV6-1; tentative D call: TRBD1 (5 bases). Germline V gives CDR1 MNHNS, CDR2 SASEGT. V lost 5 bases and J lost 0, with 13 bases in between. The length of the CDR3 is 15 residues. Written as DNA, the CDR3 is TGTGCCAGCAGTATCCGGGGGGGTGTGAACACTGAAGCTTTCTTT. Translating it yields CASSIRGGVNTEAFF.

The rearrangement joins TRBV27 to TRBJ2-3; D ambiguous. CDR3 length equals 18 residues. Germline assignment: CDR1 MNHEY and CDR2 SMNVEV (reference sequence). Trimming left V 6 bases short and J 5 bases short, with 27 bases between. The CDR3 is CASRLTPPGAVVVDTQYF. Written as DNA, the CDR3 is TGTGCCAGCAGGTTAACCCCCCCAGGCGCAGTCGTAGTAGATACGCAGTATTTT.

The chain combines TRBV5-4 with TRBJ2-7; 9 bases match TRBD1. Germline assignment: CDR1 SGHNT and CDR2 YYREEE (reference sequence). The V segment lost 2 bases and the J segment 4 bases; nucleotides outside the gene matches: 7. The CDR3 covers 15 residues. The CDR3 DNA reads as TGTGCCAGCAGCTTCACAGGGGGCTCGCGGTACGAGCAGTACTTC. Translation gives CASSFTGGSRYEQYF.

The chain links TRBV7-9 to TRBJ2-2; D might be TRBD2 (6 bases). The CDR3 spans 16 residues. The ends were cut back, 1 base at V and 1 base at J, with 10 bases in the middle. The germline CDR1 and CDR2 sequences are SEHNR and FQNEAQ (reference sequence). The CDR3 loop is CASSLVAGLNTGELFF. DNA of the CDR3: TGTGCCAGCAGCTTAGTTGCGGGATTGAACACCGGGGAGCTGTTTTTT.

The chain uses TRBV4-2 and TRBJ2-1, with 7 bases lining up with TRBD2. This CDR3 spans 16 amino acids. Germline V gene sequence: CDR1 LGHNA, CDR2 YNFKEQ. V trimming: 0 bases; J trimming: 3 bases; junction bases outside the gene matches: 5. The CDR3 coding sequence is TGTGCCAGCAGCCAAGAAGGGTGGGACTACTACAATGAGCAGTTCTTC. Translation gives CASSQEGWDYYNEQFF.

The chain couples TRBV28 to TRBJ2-7; D might be TRBD2 (5 bases). V gave up 7 bases and J gave up 4 bases, with 17 bases separating them. The CDR3 extends over 14 amino acids. Germline CDR1 is MDHEN and CDR2 is SYDVKM. The CDR3 DNA follows: TGTGCCAGCAATACTGGGCTGGGCGGGTACGAGCAGTACTTC. It yields the protein CASNTGLGGYEQYF.